This TCR beta chain was profiled in a study of shared clonotypes between healthy human individuals. Genomic DNA of every subset was divided equally among multiple immunoSEQ plates. Roughly 210 ng DNA, tens of thousands of T cell genomes, went into each sorted-subset replicate PCR. Assay used: immunoSEQ multiplex PCR; TCRdb lists only in-frame clones, some missing. This sample carries about 700,000 clones, around 92% of them seen once, and the ten largest clones take more than 20%. The length of the CDR3 is 13 residues. Trimming stripped 5 bases from V and 10 bases from J, with 17 bases between. Germline V gives CDR1 MDHEN, CDR2 SYDVKM. Naivety among CD8 cells was defined by CD45RO negativity and positive CCR7 selection, thereby excluding terminally differentiated effector memory CD45RA+ cells. Donors were healthy HIV-negative adults without recently reported acute infections or vaccinations.

The sequence was collected from a young man in good health. The chain couples TRBV28 to TRBJ1-1, with D perhaps matching TRBD1 (6 bases). The sequencing sample was made of naive CD8+ T cells sorted from blood. This chain's CDR3 is CASSPTQGYRAFF. In DNA, the CDR3 is TGTGCCAGCAGTCCGACTCAGGGGTATCGAGCTTTCTTT. Filled out from reference TRBV28 and TRBJ1-1, the complete variable domain reads DVKVTQSSRYLVKRTGEKVFLECVQDMDHENMFWYRQDPGLGLRLIYFSYDVKMKEKGDIPEGYSVSREKKERFSLILESASTNQTSMYLCASSPTQGYRAFFGQGTRLTVV.